This T cell receptor (beta chain) was identified in a study of monozygotic twins with inflammatory bowel disease. The blood volume drawn from each donor was approximately 2.5 ml. Study-wide findings and caveats: A single strong clonotype or signal linked to IBD was not supported. Concordant and discordant twins showed no difference in repertoire similarity, possibly from limited power.

Per the germline V gene, CDR1 is SGHNT and CDR2 is YYREEE (reference sequence). This CDR3 spans 14 amino acids. Points on this clonotype: As yet, its antigen is unknown.

Every sample had its cDNA made across eight separate reactions. One entry per CDR3 protein, without DNA, is what TCRdb gives after re-calling the 5' RACE reads. Its table records a few hundred thousand distinct CDR3 sequences. The sample was blood. The TCR originated in a human donor with ulcerative colitis or Crohn's disease, or a healthy co-twin of an affected twin (not recorded which). The rearrangement links TRBV5-4 to TRBJ1-6; TCRdb designates TRBD1, a call that cannot be tested without DNA. The CDR3 sequence: CASRPDRGGSPLHF. Supplemented by reference TRBV5-4 and TRBJ1-6, the full variable domain reads ETGVTQSPTHLIKTRGQQVTLRCSSQSGHNTVSWYQQALGQGPQFIFQYYREEENGRGNFPPRFSGLQFPNYSSELNVNALELDDSALYLCASRPDRGGSPLHFGNGTRLTVT.